One and the same sample provided the 20 T cell receptor beta chains below, sequenced in a study of OX40 agonist ivuxolimab in advanced cancers. Method: immunoSEQ multiplex PCR; TCRdb's copy keeps in-frame clones and lacks some. Here the sample spans around 92,000 clones, roughly 94% being singletons. Material: CD4+ or CD8+ T cells sorted from blood, obtained in a trial of the OX40 agonist ivuxolimab. These receptors all come from an adult with an advanced solid tumor such as melanoma, head and neck, liver or kidney cancer.

This clone was seen once. The rearrangement uses TRBV19 and TRBJ2-7; D not resolved. This CDR3 has 16 amino acids. Trimming left V 0 bases short and J 1 base short, with 13 bases between. The germline V gene encodes CDR1 LNHDA and CDR2 SQIVND (reference sequence). Written as DNA, the CDR3 is TGTGCCAGTAGTATAGACAGCAAGGCCCAGTCCTACGAGCAGTACTTC. Protein: CASSIDSKAQSYEQYF.

The genes are TRBV2 and TRBJ2-1; 9 positions agree with TRBD1. This CDR3 has 13 amino acids. V lost 4 bases and J lost 5; bases outside the gene matches: 0. Germline V gives CDR1 SNHLY, CDR2 FYNNEI. The CDR3 protein is CASSGTGDNEQFF. The CDR3 DNA sequence: TGTGCCAGCAGTGGGACAGGGGACAATGAGCAGTTCTTC.

The CDR3 here is CAVTGQANTEAFF. For the CDR3, the DNA is TGTGCCGTGACGGGACAGGCGAACACTGAAGCTTTCTTT. This chain links TRBV5-4 with TRBJ1-1; TRBD1 aligns across 8 bases. The CDR3 is 13 amino acids. Germline V gene sequence: CDR1 SGHNT, CDR2 YYREEE (reference sequence). The junction had 6 bases not matched to a gene; V was cut back by 10 bases and J by 1 base.

The chain recombines TRBV14 with TRBJ2-1; 8 bases match TRBD2. This CDR3 is built from 16 residues. Trimming cost V 4 bases and J 2 bases; bases outside gene matches: 7. Per germline, CDR1 SGHDN and CDR2 FVKESK. CDR3 amino acids: CASSLTAGVAYNEQFF. As DNA, the CDR3 is TGTGCCAGCAGCCTAACAGCGGGAGTTGCCTACAATGAGCAGTTCTTC.

The chain combines TRBV5-1 with TRBJ2-1, with D hard to call. CDR3 size: 15 residues. CDR1 and CDR2 from the germline V gene are SGHRS and YFSETQ. Trimming left V 0 bases short and J 0 bases short, with 7 bases between. The CDR3 DNA follows: TGCGCCAGCAGCTTGGGGCAGAGCTCCTACAATGAGCAGTTCTTC. This codes for CASSLGQSSYNEQFF.

The rearrangement joins TRBV5-1 to TRBJ1-4; D perhaps matches TRBD1 (5 bases). Trimming cost V 4 bases and J 7 bases, with 14 bases left between them. This CDR3 is built from 14 residues. Germline CDR1 SGHRS, CDR2 YFSETQ. Written as DNA, the CDR3 is TGCGCCAGCAGCGTGCTACCGCAGGGTGAAAAACTGTTTTTT. Translating gives CASSVLPQGEKLFF.

The rearrangement links TRBV27 to TRBJ2-1; TRBD2 matches 14 bases. CDR3 length equals 17 residues. Germline V lookup: CDR1 MNHEY, CDR2 SMNVEV (reference sequence). The junction had 9 bases not matched to a gene; V was cut back by 6 bases and J by 5 bases. The DNA of the CDR3 is TGTGCCAGCAGCCCTCCTTCGGGACTAGCGGGGGACAATGAGCAGTTCTTC. Translated, it gives CASSPPSGLAGDNEQFF.

V is TRBV2 and J is TRBJ1-5; D gene ambiguous. The germline V and J ends were trimmed by 7 bases and 1 base, with 8 bases remaining between them. The CDR3 covers 13 residues. Per germline, CDR1 SNHLY and CDR2 FYNNEI. Here the CDR3 reads CASKSDSNQPQHF. The CDR3 bases are TGTGCCAGCAAGTCGGACAGCAATCAGCCCCAGCATTTT. The variable domain in full, with the rest retrieved from reference TRBV2 and TRBJ1-5, is EPEVTQTPSHQVTQMGQEVILRCVPISNHLYFYWYRQILGQKVEFLVSFYNNEISEKSEIFDDQFSVERPDGSNFTLKIRSTKLEDSAMYFCASKSDSNQPQHFGDGTRLSIL.

The chain couples TRBV5-1 to TRBJ1-1; D unresolved. V was shortened by 0 bases and J by 1 base, with 10 bases between the two germline ends. The CDR3 is 15 residues long. Germline V gene data show CDR1 as SGHRS and CDR2 as YFSETQ. This chain's CDR3 is CASSLDEVANTEAFF. The CDR3 DNA reads as TGCGCCAGCAGCTTGGATGAAGTTGCGAACACTGAAGCTTTCTTT.

This sequence joins TRBV6-1 and TRBJ1-1; 9 bases map to TRBD1. Germline V gene sequence: CDR1 MNHNS, CDR2 SASEGT. The length of the CDR3 is 14 residues. V lost 4 bases, J lost 2 bases, and 2 bases stayed unmatched. This CDR3 is CASSGQGGNTEAFF. DNA for the CDR3: TGTGCCAGCAGTGGACAGGGGGGAAACACTGAAGCTTTCTTT.

The chain recombines TRBV6-5 with TRBJ2-7; D remains ambiguous. The CDR3 consists of 15 residues. Germline CDR1 and CDR2: MNHEY and SVGAGI. Trimming cost V 0 bases and J 0 bases, with 9 bases left between them. CDR3 sequence reads: CASSYSGWASYEQYF. In DNA, the CDR3 is TGTGCCAGCAGTTACTCGGGGTGGGCCTCCTACGAGCAGTACTTC.

The gene calls are TRBV5-4 and TRBJ1-2, with 8 bases lining up with TRBD1. Germline V gives CDR1 SGHNT, CDR2 YYREEE (reference sequence). The V gene end was trimmed by 4 bases and the J gene end by 5 bases; junction bases not matched to a gene: 7. The CDR3 totals 14 residues. CDR3 DNA sequence: TGTGCCAGCAGCAAAGAACAGGGGGGTTATGGCTACACCTTC. Translation: CASSKEQGGYGYTF.

This sequence joins TRBV6-6 and TRBJ2-1; 9 bases match TRBD2. Germline assignment: CDR1 MNHNY and CDR2 SVGAGI (reference sequence). The CDR3 runs 16 residues. With 5 bases clipped from V and 3 bases from J, the junction kept 8 bases outside the gene matches. As DNA, the CDR3 is TGTGCCAGCAGTCCCTTTAGCGGGAGTGGCTACAATGAGCAGTTCTTC. Protein product: CASSPFSGSGYNEQFF.

V is TRBV10-3 and J is TRBJ1-1, with D possibly being TRBD1 (6 bases). V was shortened by 7 bases and J by 6 bases, with 12 bases between the two germline ends. The CDR3 is 12 amino acids. Germline V lookup: CDR1 ENHRY, CDR2 SYGVKD. In DNA, the CDR3 is TGTGCCATCACTCCAACAGGGTCTGAAGCTTTCTTT. It is translated as CAITPTGSEAFF.

The gene calls are TRBV12-5 and TRBJ1-5; 7 nucleotides align to TRBD1. V gave up 6 bases and J gave up 2 bases; unmatched junction bases: 1. The CDR3 sequence is 13 residues long. Germline V CDR1 and CDR2: LGHNT, FRNRAP. For the CDR3, the DNA is TGTGCTAGTGGAACAGGGGGCAATCAGCCCCAGCATTTT. It yields the protein CASGTGGNQPQHF.

This rearrangement joins TRBV28 to TRBJ2-7, with 10 positions matching TRBD2. V was pared by 5 bases and J by 3 bases, with 10 bases of the junction left unmatched. Germline V gene lookup returns CDR1 MDHEN and CDR2 SYDVKM. This CDR3 is 16 amino acids long. The CDR3 DNA reads as TGTGCCAGCAGTCACCTAGAGCTAGCGGGGGACTACGAGCAGTACTTC. Amino acid sequence: CASSHLELAGDYEQYF.

The genes are TRBV28 and TRBJ2-7; D possibly uses TRBD1 or TRBD2 (5 bases each). The CDR3 is 15 amino acids. V lost 10 bases to trimming and J lost 0 bases, with 19 bases between them. Germline V gene sequence: CDR1 MDHEN, CDR2 SYDVKM. The CDR3 loop reads CATREGTAVSYEQYF. CDR3 DNA sequence: TGTGCCACCCGAGAGGGGACCGCCGTCTCCTACGAGCAGTACTTC.

The genes are TRBV15 and TRBJ1-3; 8 nucleotides match TRBD1. CDR3 length: 15 residues. Germline trimming cut 4 bases from V and 5 bases from J; bases unmatched to any gene: 7. Looked up from germline, CDR1 is LNHNV and CDR2 is YYDKDF (reference sequence). CDR3 in amino acids: CATSIGQGQRNTIYF. In DNA, the CDR3 is TGTGCCACCAGCATAGGACAGGGCCAGAGAAACACCATATATTTT.

The chain links TRBV6-5 to TRBJ1-2; D gene uncertain. The germline CDR1 and CDR2 sequences are MNHEY and SVGAGI. The germline V and J ends were trimmed by 0 bases and 4 bases, with 6 bases remaining between them. The CDR3 has 13 amino acids. The DNA of the CDR3 is TGTGCCAGCAGTTACTCGAGCCCCTATGGCTACACCTTC. This encodes CASSYSSPYGYTF.

The J gene is TRBJ2-7, the V gene TRBV18; unclear D gene. CDR1 and CDR2 from the germline V gene are KGHSH and LQKENI. The ends were cut back, 2 bases at V and 7 bases at J, with 15 bases in the middle. This CDR3 region has 14 residues. The CDR3 reads CASSPGRVSGEQYF. DNA for the CDR3: TGTGCCAGCTCACCAGGCCGGGTCTCCGGGGAGCAGTACTTC.